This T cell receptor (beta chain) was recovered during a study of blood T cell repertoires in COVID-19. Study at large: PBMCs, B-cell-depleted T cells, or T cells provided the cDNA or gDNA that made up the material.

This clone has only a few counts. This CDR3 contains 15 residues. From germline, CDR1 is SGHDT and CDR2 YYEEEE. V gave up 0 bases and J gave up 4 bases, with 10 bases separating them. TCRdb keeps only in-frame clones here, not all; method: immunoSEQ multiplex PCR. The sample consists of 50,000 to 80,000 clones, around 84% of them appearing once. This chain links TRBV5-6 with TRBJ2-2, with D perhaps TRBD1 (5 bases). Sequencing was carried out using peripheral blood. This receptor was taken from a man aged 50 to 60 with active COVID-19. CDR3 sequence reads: CASSLGGAVTGELFF. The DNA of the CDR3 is TGTGCCAGCAGCTTGGGTGGGGCTGTCACCGGGGAGCTGTTTTTT.